These T cell receptor beta chains were read from a single sample in a study of cytomegalovirus exposure and HLA in healthy donors. Sequenced by immunoSEQ multiplex PCR; TCRdb stores in-frame clones only, minus some. Reported are 150,000 to 200,000 clones; the ten largest clones contain 0.65% to 0.9%. Source material: PBMCs. All receptors come from a young woman in good health and CMV-seropositive. The CDR3 runs from the conserved cysteine through the conserved F or W. The D gene is left open where the match is weak.

V gene: TRBV5-6
D gene: TRBD1
J gene: TRBJ1-2
CDR3 DNA: TGTGCCAGCAACCTCCAGGGGGAAGGCAACTATGGCTACACCTTC
CDR3 protein: CASNLQGEGNYGYTF

V gene: TRBV25-1
D gene: TRBD2
J gene: TRBJ2-1
CDR3 DNA: TGTGCCAGCAGTCGAGCGGGAGGAGCAGGCAATGAGCAGTTCTTC
CDR3 protein: CASSRAGGAGNEQFF

V gene: TRBV6-1
D gene: TRBD1
J gene: TRBJ2-3
CDR3 DNA: TGTGCCAGCAGTGCGGGGACAGGGGTAACAGATACGCAGTATTTT
CDR3 protein: CASSAGTGVTDTQYF

V gene: TRBV9
D gene: -
J gene: TRBJ1-2
CDR3 DNA: TGTGCCAGCAGCGTGGCAGGGTATGGCTACACCTTC
CDR3 protein: CASSVAGYGYTF

V gene: TRBV4-1
D gene: TRBD1
J gene: TRBJ2-7
CDR3 DNA: TGCGCCAGCAGCCAAATGACAGGGAGTCCCTACGAGCAGTACTTC
CDR3 protein: CASSQMTGSPYEQYF

V gene: TRBV7-2
D gene: TRBD2
J gene: TRBJ2-1
CDR3 DNA: TGTGCCAGCAGCCAGGGACTAGCGGGAGTATATGAGCAGTTCTTC
CDR3 protein: CASSQGLAGVYEQFF

V gene: TRBV19
D gene: -
J gene: TRBJ1-6
CDR3 DNA: TGTGCCAGTAGCGACAGGACGAGCTCCTATAATTCACCCCTCCACTTT
CDR3 protein: CASSDRTSSYNSPLHF

V gene: TRBV5-4
D gene: -
J gene: TRBJ2-7
CDR3 DNA: TGTGCCAGCAGCTTGGCCCAGGGGCGCTCCTACGAGCAGTACTTC
CDR3 protein: CASSLAQGRSYEQYF

V gene: TRBV19
D gene: -
J gene: TRBJ2-3
CDR3 DNA: TGTGCCATCTCAGGAGGGGCTCGGAGCACAGATACGCAGTATTTT
CDR3 protein: CAISGGARSTDTQYF

V gene: TRBV7-6
D gene: -
J gene: TRBJ1-3
CDR3 DNA: TGTGCCAGCAGCTTAGCAGCAGGCGCAATCTCTGGAAACACCATATATTTT
CDR3 protein: CASSLAAGAISGNTIYF

V gene: TRBV5-1
D gene: TRBD1
J gene: TRBJ1-1
CDR3 DNA: TGCGCCAGCAGCCCCGGGACAGGGGAATCTGAAGCTTTCTTT
CDR3 protein: CASSPGTGESEAFF

V gene: TRBV6-5
D gene: -
J gene: TRBJ1-1
CDR3 DNA: TGTGCCAGCAGTTACGTCAGGGCTACTGAAGCTTTCTTT
CDR3 protein: CASSYVRATEAFF

V gene: TRBV9
D gene: TRBD1
J gene: TRBJ2-3
CDR3 DNA: TGTGCCAGCAGCGTTGGGACAGGGATAGATACGCAGTATTTT
CDR3 protein: CASSVGTGIDTQYF

V gene: TRBV19
D gene: -
J gene: TRBJ1-1
CDR3 DNA: TGTGCCAGTAGTATAGTTTCAGGTAACACTGAAGCTTTCTTT
CDR3 protein: CASSIVSGNTEAFF

V gene: TRBV6-5
D gene: -
J gene: TRBJ1-2
CDR3 DNA: TGTGCCAGCAGCCAGGGGTATGGCTACACCTTC
CDR3 protein: CASSQGYGYTF

V gene: TRBV6-5
D gene: TRBD1
J gene: TRBJ1-1
CDR3 DNA: TGTGCCAGCAGTCCCCGACAGGGGGGGAACACTGAAGCTTTCTTT
CDR3 protein: CASSPRQGGNTEAFF

V gene: TRBV4-2
D gene: -
J gene: TRBJ2-1
CDR3 DNA: TGTGCCAGCAGCCAAGATTGGGAGGCGGGACTCTACAATGAGCAGTTCTTC
CDR3 protein: CASSQDWEAGLYNEQFF

V gene: TRBV29-1
D gene: TRBD2
J gene: TRBJ2-7
CDR3 DNA: TGCAGCGCCATAGCGGGAGATATGTACGAGCAGTACTTC
CDR3 protein: CSAIAGDMYEQYF

V gene: TRBV18
D gene: TRBD2
J gene: TRBJ2-5
CDR3 DNA: TGTGCCAGCTCACCGACTAGCGGTCAAGAGACCCAGTACTTC
CDR3 protein: CASSPTSGQETQYF

V gene: TRBV6-5
D gene: -
J gene: TRBJ2-1
CDR3 DNA: TGTGCCAGCAGTTACTCGCGAGTCGATGAGCAGTTCTTC
CDR3 protein: CASSYSRVDEQFF

V gene: TRBV2
D gene: -
J gene: TRBJ2-1
CDR3 DNA: TGTGCCAGCAGTCACAAGCAGGGTGGTGAGCAGTTCTTC
CDR3 protein: CASSHKQGGEQFF

V gene: TRBV27
D gene: -
J gene: TRBJ2-5
CDR3 DNA: TGTGCCAGCAGTCCCCTTCCCCAGTACACTAAAGAGACCCAGTACTTC
CDR3 protein: CASSPLPQYTKETQYF

V gene: TRBV11-3
D gene: -
J gene: TRBJ2-1
CDR3 DNA: TGTGCCAGCAGCTTCAACTCCTACAATGAGCAGTTCTTC
CDR3 protein: CASSFNSYNEQFF

V gene: TRBV6-1
D gene: TRBD2
J gene: TRBJ2-3
CDR3 DNA: TGTGCCAGCAGTGAGCCCCTCGCGGGAGGATACACAGATACGCAGTATTTT
CDR3 protein: CASSEPLAGGYTDTQYF

V gene: TRBV15
D gene: TRBD1
J gene: TRBJ2-5
CDR3 DNA: TGTGCCACCAGCAGGCTCACAGGGGGGCACGAGACCCAGTACTTC
CDR3 protein: CATSRLTGGHETQYF

V gene: TRBV2
D gene: -
J gene: TRBJ1-1
CDR3 DNA: TGTGCCAGCAGGAAGGACACGAACACTGAAGCTTTCTTT
CDR3 protein: CASRKDTNTEAFF

V gene: TRBV7-2
D gene: -
J gene: TRBJ2-1
CDR3 DNA: TGTGCCAGCAGTTTCAGGGCTTTTGAGCAGTTCTTC
CDR3 protein: CASSFRAFEQFF

V gene: TRBV5-1
D gene: -
J gene: TRBJ2-5
CDR3 DNA: TGCGCCAGCAGCTTTGGGCAGGGAATGGGTCAAGAGACCCAGTACTTC
CDR3 protein: CASSFGQGMGQETQYF

V gene: TRBV4-1
D gene: -
J gene: TRBJ1-5
CDR3 DNA: TGCGCCAGCAGCCACACGTCGGGGGGCAACAATCAGCCCCAGCATTTT
CDR3 protein: CASSHTSGGNNQPQHF

V gene: TRBV11-3
D gene: -
J gene: TRBJ1-1
CDR3 DNA: TGTGCCAGCAGCTTAGAAGGCGGGAACACTGAAGCTTTCTTT
CDR3 protein: CASSLEGGNTEAFF

V gene: TRBV10-3
D gene: -
J gene: TRBJ1-5
CDR3 DNA: TGTGCCATCTCCGGGGGCAATCAGCCCCAGCATTTT
CDR3 protein: CAISGGNQPQHF

V gene: TRBV30
D gene: TRBD1
J gene: TRBJ2-5
CDR3 DNA: TGTGCCTGGAGTGTAGGTGGGACAGGGGGCGCAGAGACCCAGTACTTC
CDR3 protein: CAWSVGGTGGAETQYF

V gene: TRBV7-2
D gene: -
J gene: TRBJ1-1
CDR3 DNA: TGTGCCAGCAGCTTAGAGAGAAACACTGAAGCTTTCTTT
CDR3 protein: CASSLERNTEAFF

V gene: TRBV6-1
D gene: TRBD2
J gene: TRBJ2-1
CDR3 DNA: TGTGCCAGCAGTGCATTTACCGGGACTAGTTTGGATGAGCAGTTCTTC
CDR3 protein: CASSAFTGTSLDEQFF

V gene: TRBV15
D gene: TRBD2
J gene: TRBJ2-1
CDR3 DNA: TGTGCCACCAGCAGAGTTGGGGGCGGGAGGCATGAGCAGTTCTTC
CDR3 protein: CATSRVGGGRHEQFF

V gene: TRBV6-5
D gene: -
J gene: TRBJ1-1
CDR3 DNA: TGTGCCAGCAGTTTCGGGGGGAGGACTGAAGCTTTCTTT
CDR3 protein: CASSFGGRTEAFF

V gene: TRBV19
D gene: TRBD2
J gene: TRBJ2-1
CDR3 DNA: TGTGCCAGTAGGCTAGCGGGAGTCACCTACAATGAGCAGTTCTTC
CDR3 protein: CASRLAGVTYNEQFF

V gene: TRBV4-1
D gene: TRBD1
J gene: TRBJ1-3
CDR3 DNA: TGCGCCAGCAGCCAATTAGGAGGGGGCGAGGGAAACACCATATATTTT
CDR3 protein: CASSQLGGGEGNTIYF

V gene: TRBV2
D gene: -
J gene: TRBJ1-6
CDR3 DNA: TGTGCCAGCAGCGGGGGGAGTAATTCACCCCTCCACTTT
CDR3 protein: CASSGGSNSPLHF

V gene: TRBV27
D gene: TRBD1
J gene: TRBJ1-5
CDR3 DNA: TGTGCCAGCAGTAAGTTGACAGGGTTGAGCAATCAGCCCCAGCATTTT
CDR3 protein: CASSKLTGLSNQPQHF

V gene: TRBV2
D gene: TRBD2
J gene: TRBJ2-1
CDR3 DNA: TGTGCCAGCAGTGACAGGCCTAGCGGGAGACCCTACTCCTACAATGAGCAGTTCTTC
CDR3 protein: CASSDRPSGRPYSYNEQFF

V gene: TRBV6-1
D gene: -
J gene: TRBJ1-1
CDR3 DNA: TGTGCCAGCAGGACCTTCGGAGGGACTGAAGCTTTCTTT
CDR3 protein: CASRTFGGTEAFF

V gene: TRBV11-1
D gene: -
J gene: TRBJ2-5
CDR3 DNA: TGTGCCAGCAGCGCCAGGGTCGGCCAAGAGACCCAGTACTTC
CDR3 protein: CASSARVGQETQYF

V gene: TRBV5-4
D gene: -
J gene: TRBJ1-2
CDR3 DNA: TGTGCCAGCAGCCGGACTGAAGACTATGGCTACACCTTC
CDR3 protein: CASSRTEDYGYTF

V gene: TRBV11-2
D gene: TRBD1
J gene: TRBJ1-2
CDR3 DNA: TGTGCCAGCAGCTCCCTCCTCAACAGGGGAGTAGAGGATGGCTACACCTTC
CDR3 protein: CASSSLLNRGVEDGYTF